The rows below give T cell receptor beta chains drawn from one sample of a study of monozygotic twins with inflammatory bowel disease. TCRdb re-analyzed the 5' RACE reads; it lists each CDR3 protein once, without DNA. This listing includes about 380,000 distinct CDR3 sequences. The specimen sequenced was blood. The receptor set was obtained from a human donor with ulcerative colitis or Crohn's disease, or a healthy co-twin of an affected twin (not recorded which). The CDR3 runs from the conserved cysteine through the conserved F or W.

j_gene | v_gene | CDR3aa
TRBJ2-5 | TRBV20-1 | CSARQLHQETQYF
TRBJ2-4 | TRBV5-5 | CASSFGLYDIQYF
TRBJ2-1 | TRBV24-1 | CATSDSGTASSYNEQFF
TRBJ2-7 | TRBV6-6 | CASSRDRVEEQYF
TRBJ2-1 | TRBV6-1 | CASSIISGPYNEQFF
TRBJ2-4 | TRBV7-2 | CASGPGTSLAKNIQYF
TRBJ1-2 | TRBV19 | CASSDRGYYGYTF
TRBJ2-1 | TRBV5-1 | CASSLGDSRSNEQFF
TRBJ2-1 | TRBV25-1 | CASAMGQFFSYNEQFF
TRBJ2-3 | TRBV5-4 | CASSRWGRGETDTQYF
TRBJ2-7 | TRBV5-1 | CASSLTSGPYEQYF
TRBJ2-3 | TRBV6-1 | CASRLTGYSTDTQYF
TRBJ1-5 | TRBV5-6 | CASSIYDRYSNQPQHF
TRBJ1-5 | TRBV19 | CASSMYRVSSRDQPQHF
TRBJ2-7 | TRBV4-2 | CASSLGGPPSYEQYF
TRBJ1-1 | TRBV20-1 | CSSRGDMNTEAFF
TRBJ1-4 | TRBV5-1 | CASSPYGGDEKLFF
TRBJ2-3 | TRBV9 | CASSVDPPGERADTQYF
TRBJ1-5 | TRBV7-2 | CASSLVTGGGQPQHF
TRBJ2-7 | TRBV29-1 | CSVEESAGSSYEQYF
TRBJ2-1 | TRBV7-2 | CASSHSGGPYNEQFF
TRBJ2-7 | TRBV5-1 | CASSFRTKASYEQYF
TRBJ1-1 | TRBV6-5 | CASSYSNRRGRNTEAFF
TRBJ2-7 | TRBV5-1 | CASSSGGVTTYEQYF
TRBJ2-1 | TRBV4-2 | CASSQEFRNGHIGDNEQFF
TRBJ2-6 | TRBV6-1 | CATKFAAGANVLTF
TRBJ2-2 | TRBV10-3 | CAISELAGEYGGELFF
TRBJ1-1 | TRBV19 | CASSSRGRINTEAFF
TRBJ1-1 | TRBV5-1 | CASSLEDTEAFF
TRBJ1-2 | TRBV12-3/TRBV12-4 | CASSYTQRAPIGYTF
TRBJ2-1 | TRBV5-1 | CASSLAPVGADNEQFF
TRBJ1-1 | TRBV5-1 | CASSLAGESLGTEAFF
TRBJ1-2 | TRBV5-1 | CASSLGGENYGYTF
TRBJ1-5 | TRBV20-1 | CSASLGTYPNQPQHF
TRBJ2-7 | TRBV6-2/TRBV6-3 | CASREGRKSFGEEQYF
TRBJ2-5 | TRBV6-1 | CASSDGQGRYQETQYF
TRBJ2-7 | TRBV4-1 | CASSPWGTYEQYF
TRBJ2-3 | TRBV27 | CASSLRGQSTDTQYF
TRBJ2-5 | TRBV5-6 | CASSWVTGTQETQYF
TRBJ1-6 | TRBV6-1 | CASSGGGGLSPLHF
TRBJ2-1 | TRBV20-1 | CSARDFDGINSYNEQFF
TRBJ2-5 | TRBV29-1 | CSVAQEQETQYF
TRBJ2-2 | TRBV7-3 | CASSLSPGLGASTGELFF
TRBJ1-2 | TRBV6-1 | CASSDYPDIRYGYTF
TRBJ1-1 | TRBV6-2/TRBV6-3 | CASSNKTGMNTEAFF
TRBJ2-5 | TRBV20-1 | CSAGTGEETQYF
TRBJ2-7 | TRBV12-3/TRBV12-4 | CAVSGGYEQYF
TRBJ2-1 | TRBV6-5 | CANSYSRHPGQGYNEQFF
TRBJ1-4 | TRBV20-1 | CSAIISGATNEKLFF
TRBJ2-3 | TRBV5-1 | CASSLWNTPRVSSTDTQYF
TRBJ1-3 | TRBV5-1 | CASSLEVGQSSGNTIYF
TRBJ2-2 | TRBV20-1 | CSAPTGDRGTGELFF
TRBJ1-5 | TRBV4-3 | CSSSQEVGGQPQHF
TRBJ1-1 | TRBV7-6 | CASSLGGTGNTEAFF
TRBJ2-5 | TRBV18 | CASSPNGGPKETQYF